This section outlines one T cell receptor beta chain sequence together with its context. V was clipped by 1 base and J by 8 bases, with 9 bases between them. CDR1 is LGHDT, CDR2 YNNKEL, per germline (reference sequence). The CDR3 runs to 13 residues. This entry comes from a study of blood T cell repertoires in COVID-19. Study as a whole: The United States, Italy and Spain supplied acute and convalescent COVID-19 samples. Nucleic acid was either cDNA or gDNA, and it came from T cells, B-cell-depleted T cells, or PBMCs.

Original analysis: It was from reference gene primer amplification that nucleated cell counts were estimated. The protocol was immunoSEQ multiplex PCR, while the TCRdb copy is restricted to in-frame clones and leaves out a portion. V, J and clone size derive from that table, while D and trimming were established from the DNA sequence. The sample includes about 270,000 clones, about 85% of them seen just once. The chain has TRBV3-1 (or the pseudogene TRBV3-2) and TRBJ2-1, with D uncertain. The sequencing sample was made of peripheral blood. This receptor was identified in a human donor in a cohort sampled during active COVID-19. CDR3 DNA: TGTGCCAGCAGCCAAGGAATGCGCGATGAGCAGTTCTTC. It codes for CASSQGMRDEQFF.